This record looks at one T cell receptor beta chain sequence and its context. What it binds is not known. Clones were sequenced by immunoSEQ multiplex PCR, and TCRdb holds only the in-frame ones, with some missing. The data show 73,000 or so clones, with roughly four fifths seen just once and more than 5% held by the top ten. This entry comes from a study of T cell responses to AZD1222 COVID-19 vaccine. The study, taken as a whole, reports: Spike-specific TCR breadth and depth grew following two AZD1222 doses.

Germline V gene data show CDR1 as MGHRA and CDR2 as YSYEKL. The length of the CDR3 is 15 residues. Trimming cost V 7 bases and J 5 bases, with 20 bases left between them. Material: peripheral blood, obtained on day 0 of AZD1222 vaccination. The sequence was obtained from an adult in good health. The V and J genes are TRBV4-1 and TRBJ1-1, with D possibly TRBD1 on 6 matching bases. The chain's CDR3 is CASTLGGQGQTEAFF. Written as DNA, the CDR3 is TGCGCCAGCACCCTGGGGGGGCAGGGGCAGACTGAAGCTTTCTTT.